Listed below are T cell receptor beta chains from one sample, sequenced in a study of blood T cell repertoires in COVID-19. TCRdb keeps only in-frame clones here, not all; method: immunoSEQ multiplex PCR. Of 180,000 or so clones detected, 65% to 85% appear once; the ten largest clones hold around 7%. Sequences were obtained from PBMCs or T cells enriched from blood (not recorded which). These receptors all come from a man aged 40-49 years who had recovered from COVID-19. The CDR3 runs from the conserved cysteine through the conserved F or W. D genes are given only for firm matches. Only part of the rows carry a size: once, few, many, or a class if the clone is expanded.

NA	TRBV2	18	TRBJ1-2	NA	TGTGCCAGCAGTGAAGTATTGGGGGGTTCTACCCGTAACTATGGCTACACCTTC	CASSEVLGGSTRNYGYTF
NA	TRBV5-1	13	TRBJ1-5	NA	TGCGCCAGCAGTCGAGACGGGGATCAGCCCCAGCATTTT	CASSRDGDQPQHF
NA	TRBV7-8	16	TRBJ1-4	NA	TGTGCCAGCAGCCCAACTCGCGGGGCCGTTAATGAAAAACTGTTTTTT	CASSPTRGAVNEKLFF
NA	TRBV18	16	TRBJ2-4	NA	TGTGCCAGCTCCCGAGACCCGGGTCTTTTCGGGAACATTCAGTACTTC	CASSRDPGLFGNIQYF
NA	TRBV12-3/TRBV12-4	13	TRBJ1-1	TRBD1	TGTGCCAGCAGGACAGGGATGAACACTGAAGCTTTCTTT	CASRTGMNTEAFF
NA	TRBV19	15	TRBJ1-5	NA	TGTGCCAGTAGTAGCAGTGGCGGTAGCAATCAGCCCCAGCATTTT	CASSSSGGSNQPQHF
NA	TRBV19	15	TRBJ2-2	NA	TGTGCCAGTAGTCCAAGACTAGCGAACACCGGGGAGCTGTTTTTT	CASSPRLANTGELFF
NA	TRBV4-1	13	TRBJ1-2	NA	TGCGCCAGCAGCCAAACAGGGCTGCGTACCTACACCTTC	CASSQTGLRTYTF
NA	TRBV3-1/TRBV3-2	15	TRBJ2-1	NA	TGTGCCAGCAGCCACCGGGACTCCTCGAGGGATGAGCAGTTCTTC	CASSHRDSSRDEQFF
NA	TRBV12-3/TRBV12-4	12	TRBJ1-5	NA	TGTGCCAGCAGTGCGGACAATCAGCCCCAGCATTTT	CASSADNQPQHF
NA	TRBV4-1	16	TRBJ1-6	TRBD1	TGCGCCAGCAGCGCGACGGACAGGGGACATAATTCACCCCTCCACTTT	CASSATDRGHNSPLHF
NA	TRBV7-2	13	TRBJ2-7	NA	TGTGCCAGCAGCTTAGTACAGGACTACGAGCAGTACTTC	CASSLVQDYEQYF
NA	TRBV19	16	TRBJ1-3	NA	TGTGCCAGTAGTCCAGCGGCCAGACTCTCTGGAAACACCATATATTTT	CASSPAARLSGNTIYF
NA	TRBV19	16	TRBJ2-7	TRBD2	TGTGCCAGTAGTCCCGACGGGGGGGACTCCCACTACGAGCAGTACTTC	CASSPDGGDSHYEQYF
NA	TRBV5-1	16	TRBJ1-2	NA	TGCGCCAGCAGCTTGGAGAGCGGGGGATACGGCTATGGCTACACCTTC	CASSLESGGYGYGYTF
NA	TRBV4-1	15	TRBJ1-4	TRBD1	TGCGCCAGCAGCCTACTTCGGGACAGAAATGAAAAACTGTTTTTT	CASSLLRDRNEKLFF
NA	TRBV5-1	15	TRBJ1-2	NA	TGCGCCAGCAGCTTGCATCTGAGGTCACGCTATGGCTACACCTTC	CASSLHLRSRYGYTF
few	TRBV5-6	15	TRBJ1-1	TRBD1	TGTGCCAGCAGCCGAAGGGGGCGGTTGGACAGGGGAGCTTTCTTT	CASSRRGRLDRGAFF
NA	TRBV5-1	17	TRBJ2-2	NA	TGCGCCAGCAGCTTGGGAGGTGTGGCCAGGGATATCGGGGAGCTGTTTTTT	CASSLGGVARDIGELFF